What follows describes a single T cell receptor beta chain. A junction boundary mismatches the germline segment, possibly from a read error. The record originates from a study of T cells in Graves' hyperthyroidism and ophthalmopathy. The CDR3 loop spans 15 amino acids. Germline V gene lookup returns CDR1 MNHNS and CDR2 SASEGT. TCR beta CDR3 sequences were amplified from RNA transcripts. First-round RT-PCR of the TCR CDR3 relied on the HTBI primer set. TCRdb re-called the multiplex PCR reads with MiXCR, one entry per CDR3 protein. Of about 350,000 distinct CDR3 sequences listed, 15% to 20% are singletons.

The rearrangement uses TRBV6-1 and TRBJ2-5, with a tentative D call TRBD2 (5 bases). Sequenced input: blood. This TCR derives from a woman in her thirties or forties with Graves' ophthalmopathy. CDR3 sequence reads: CASSVSARELETQYF. The CDR3, as DNA: TGCGCCAGCAGTGTTAGCGCGAGAGAACTAGAGACCCAGTACTTC.